Sequencing of this TCR beta chain was carried out in a study of human T cells and chemical hapten exposure. Study-wide context: DPC at 2% was the sensitizing agent, placed on approximately 2 cm by approximately 2 cm of upper inner arm skin.

In the case of this clonotype: Antigen specificity is unknown.

This sample's time point: pre-sensitization, week 0. The treatment: therapeutic diphenylcyclopropenone sensitization with weekly scalp DPC. Blood draws preceded each patch test application. Per germline, CDR1 DFQATT and CDR2 SNEGSKA (reference sequence). V was shortened by 1 base and J by 2 bases, with 13 bases between the two germline ends. The CDR3 contains 15 residues. Study-wide findings and caveats: While controls formed fewer of them, expanded TCRs formed significantly more large CDR3 similarity clusters.

The library attached unique molecular identifiers to individual cDNA molecules. TCRdb passed the RACE reads through MiXCR, listing each CDR3 protein once. In the table there are some 330,000 distinct CDR3 sequences, approximately 5.8% of which are singletons. Sample: whole blood, taken in connection with sensitization to the hapten diphenylcyclopropenone (DPC). This sequence originates from a woman between 18 and 30 years old with alopecia areata. Some clones in this sample may be carry-over from other donors' samples. V is TRBV20-1 and J is TRBJ2-3; D assignment may be TRBD1 or TRBD2 (5 bases each). CDR3 amino acids: CSARGGGFDTDTQYF. CDR3 DNA sequence: TGCAGTGCTAGAGGGGGCGGGTTTGACACAGATACGCAGTATTTT.